This T cell receptor beta chain was recorded in a study of blood T cell repertoires in COVID-19. Trimming left V 1 base short and J 7 bases short, with 13 bases between. Germline V gene lookup returns CDR1 SGHAT and CDR2 FQNNGV. CDR3 length: 15 residues. Those enrolled, adults aged roughly 18 to 90 years, came from about two dozen US areas. Allocation to cohorts depended on clinical history reported by the participants. In Cohort 3, a recovered donor had either two negative PCRs, clearance, or symptom resolution. As processed by the authors: The assay estimated nucleated cells by amplifying reference gene primers. The protocol was immunoSEQ multiplex PCR, while the TCRdb copy is restricted to in-frame clones and leaves out a portion. V, J and clone size were drawn from that table, and D and trimming were deduced from the DNA. The sample lists roughly 520,000 clones; 85% to 90% were seen once. This clone came up a few times.

The specimen was PBMCs or T cells enriched from blood (not recorded which). This chain uses TRBV11-2 with TRBJ2-2; TRBD2 might be the D (5 bases). The clonotype originates from a woman in her 40s who had recovered from COVID-19. CDR3 in DNA: TGTGCCAGCAGCTTAGTCGGGAAATTGGACGGGGAGCTGTTTTTT. Translated: CASSLVGKLDGELFF. The full variable domain, its missing parts supplied by reference TRBV11-2 and TRBJ2-2, is EAGVAQSPRYKIIEKRQSVAFWCNPISGHATLYWYQQILGQGPKLLIQFQNNGVVDDSQLPKDRFSAERLKGVDSTLKIQPAKLEDSAVYLCASSLVGKLDGELFFGEGSRLTVL.